Detailed here is one T cell receptor beta chain. Its antigen is unknown. The input lacks base qualities; no much larger clone sits a single base away. The sample comes from a study of OX40 agonist ivuxolimab in advanced cancers. For the wider study: The costimulatory receptor OX40 (CD134) was targeted by ivuxolimab, a fully human IgG2 agonistic monoclonal antibody. Intravenous ivuxolimab was administered to patients every 2 weeks at six dose levels: 0.01, 0.1, 0.3, 1.5, 3 and 10 mg/kg. Among the roughly 50 dose-escalation patients, around 19 had hepatocellular carcinoma, some 15 melanoma, 9 renal cell carcinoma and 9 head and neck cancer. In the dose-escalation cohort, approximately 82% of patients were male, and the mean age was approximately 60 years with a range of roughly 20 to 79. Patients were allowed to have had prior anti-PD-1, anti-PD-L1 or anti-CTLA-4 therapy, and about 40% of the dose-escalation patients had been treated with checkpoint inhibitors. Partial responses occurred in three dose-escalation patients, of whom one had hepatocellular carcinoma and two had cutaneous melanoma. The purpose of peripheral TCRbeta sequencing was to test whether ivuxolimab changed TCR sequence diversity and led to clonal T-cell expansion. The monotherapy dose-escalation portion (N ≈ 56 patients) of the phase I ivuxolimab trial is reported in the paper. Overall study outcomes, separate from this receptor: Partial responders in the 0.1-3.0 mg/kg groups had among the lowest normalized peripheral clonal expansion, especially among CD8+ T cells. Low levels of normalized T-cell clonal expansion were also seen in some patients who did not respond. Antigen specificity was not determined for the clonally expanded peripheral T cells. On average, CD8+ T cells showed more expanded clones than CD4+ T cells after ivuxolimab. At doses of 0.1 to 3.0 mg/kg, clonal expansion of both CD4+ and CD8+ blood T cells was observed from baseline to week 6.

Patients with autoimmune disease history or receiving systemic immunosuppression were excluded from the trial. Peripheral blood for TCR sequencing was drawn from every dose cohort at baseline, at cycle 4 day 1 and at cycle 7 day 1. The samples were drawn from a first-in-human, open-label, multicenter phase I dose-escalation trial of ivuxolimab. Adults with locally advanced or metastatic melanoma, renal cell, hepatocellular, or head and neck squamous cell carcinoma were enrolled in the trial. Before TCR sequencing, CD4+ T cells and CD8+ T cells were sorted from peripheral blood as separate populations. Genomic DNA was extracted from sorted cells for sequencing of the TCRbeta CDR3 region. The immunoSEQ Assay was used to sequence the TCRbeta CDR3 regions. TCRdb obtained this table from immuneACCESS and retained in-frame rearrangements with V and J assigned. These tables miss some clones; where compared with another copy, unresolved V genes account for less than half of the shortfall, and the remainder is unexplained. For this sample the table gives approximately 76,000 clones, of which around nine tenths were detected only once. The ten largest clones take up under 0.85% of the sample.

This clonotype was sampled from an adult with an advanced solid tumor such as melanoma, head and neck, liver or kidney cancer. The sample in question was CD4+ or CD8+ T cells sorted from blood, obtained in a trial of the OX40 agonist ivuxolimab.

CDR3 region: CSVGGGDYGYTF. DNA sequence: TGCAGCGTTGGAGGGGGGGACTATGGCTACACCTTC. Recombination connected TRBV29-1 to TRBJ1-2; TRBD1 is a weak D gene call, 6 bases matching. The germline V gene provides CDR1 SQVTM and CDR2 ANQGSEA. Trimming takes 4 bases from V and 3 bases from J, and the germline ends sit 9 bases apart. The CDR3, cysteine through phenylalanine, is 12 amino acids long. Only CDR3 DNA is held: 36 bases, read in frame from base 1.